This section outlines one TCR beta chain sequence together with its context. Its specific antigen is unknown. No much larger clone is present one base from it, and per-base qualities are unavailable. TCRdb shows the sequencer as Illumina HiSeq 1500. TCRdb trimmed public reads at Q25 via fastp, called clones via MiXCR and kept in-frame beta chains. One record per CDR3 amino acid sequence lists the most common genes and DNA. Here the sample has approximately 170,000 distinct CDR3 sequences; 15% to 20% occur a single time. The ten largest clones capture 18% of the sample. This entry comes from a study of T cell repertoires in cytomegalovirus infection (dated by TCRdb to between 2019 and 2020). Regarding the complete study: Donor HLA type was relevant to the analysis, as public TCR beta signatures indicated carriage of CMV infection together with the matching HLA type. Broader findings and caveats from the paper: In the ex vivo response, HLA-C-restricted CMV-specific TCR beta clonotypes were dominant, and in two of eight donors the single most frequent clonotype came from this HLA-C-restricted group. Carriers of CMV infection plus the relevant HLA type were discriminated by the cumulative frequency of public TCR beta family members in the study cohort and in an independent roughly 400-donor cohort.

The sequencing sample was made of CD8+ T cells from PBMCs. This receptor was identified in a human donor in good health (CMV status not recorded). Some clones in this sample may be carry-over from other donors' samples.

At the DNA level, the sequence is TGTGCCACCAGCAGAGTCACAGGGTCTTACGAGCAGTACTTC. This yields the protein CATSRVTGSYEQYF. The chain is assembled from TRBV15 and TRBJ2-7; the best D guess is TRBD1, with 6 bases matching. The CDR1 and CDR2 encoded by the germline V gene (reference sequence) are LNHNV and YYDKDF. The CDR3 holds 14 amino acids from the cysteine to the phenylalanine. CDR3 DNA only is kept here, 42 bases in frame from base 1. The V and J ends are trimmed by 1 base and 4 bases, leaving 11 bases between them.